A selection of T cell receptor beta chains follows, all from one sample in a study of T-cell memory formation after mild COVID-19. TCRdb called the 5' RACE reads again in MiXCR, with one record for every CDR3 protein. Here the sample spans some 200,000 distinct CDR3 sequences, roughly 23% being singletons. The sequencing sample was made of PBMCs or a T cell subset sorted from them (not recorded which). Every receptor here comes from an adult woman who had mild COVID-19 (a few samples of this study predate the infection). Cell type and time point are not known. CDR3s include the opening cysteine and the closing phenylalanine or tryptophan. The D gene is left open where the match is weak. Size values are once, few and many counts, or a class for expanded clones, and some rows have none.

TRBJ2-1 . TRBV6-5 TRBD2 TGTGCCAGGCCGGGGGGGGACAATGAGCAGTTCTTC CARPGGDNEQFF
TRBJ2-7 . TRBV29-1 . TGCAGCGTTGAATGGCACTACGAGCAGTACTTC CSVEWHYEQYF
TRBJ2-7 . TRBV12-3/TRBV12-4 . TGTGCCAGCAGTTCCACTGGAAGTTACGAGCAGTACTTC CASSSTGSYEQYF
TRBJ2-7 few TRBV19 . TGTGCCAGTAGTATTGTCACGAACTACGAGCAGTACTTC CASSIVTNYEQYF
TRBJ2-3 . TRBV7-9 . TGTGCCAGCAGCTTAGGCCCAGGTACGCAGTATTTT CASSLGPGTQYF
TRBJ2-3 many TRBV12-3/TRBV12-4 . TGTGCCAGCAGTGTCTCTCTCTCGAGACTAGTCCCGGATACGCAGTATTTT CASSVSLSRLVPDTQYF
TRBJ2-3 few TRBV6-5 TRBD1 TGTGCCAGCAGCCTGACAGGGGCCTCTAGCACAGATACGCAGTATTTT CASSLTGASSTDTQYF
TRBJ2-1 few TRBV4-3 TRBD2 TGCGCCAGCAGCCAAGAGCCGGGACTAGCGGGATATGAGCAGTTCTTC CASSQEPGLAGYEQFF
TRBJ2-1 few TRBV4-1 TRBD2 TGCGCCAGCAGCCAAGAAAGTGCTCCTAGCGGGGGGGCCTCCTACAATGAGCAGTTCTTC CASSQESAPSGGASYNEQFF
TRBJ2-7 . TRBV27 TRBD2 TGTGCCAGCAGCTCGATAGCGGGAAGCTCCTACGAGCAGTACTTC CASSSIAGSSYEQYF
TRBJ2-1 . TRBV29-1 . TGCAGCGTTGAAGACTTGGATACGAGAAGGGGCTACAATGAGCAGTTCTTC CSVEDLDTRRGYNEQFF
TRBJ2-1 . TRBV27 TRBD1 TGTGCCAGCAGTTTTGGAGGGGACAGGGAGCAGTTCTTC CASSFGGDREQFF
TRBJ2-5 many TRBV9 . TGTGCCAGCAGGGGCGATGAAGAGACCCAGTACTTC CASRGDEETQYF
TRBJ1-2 . TRBV12-3/TRBV12-4 TRBD1 TGTGCCAGCAGTTTAGATCGAGGGGGCGTTGCCTATGGCTACACCTTC CASSLDRGGVAYGYTF
TRBJ2-5 . TRBV11-1 TRBD1 TGTGCCAGCAGCCCGGACAGGGCGCCGATCCAAGAGACCCAGTACTTC CASSPDRAPIQETQYF
TRBJ2-2 few TRBV12-3/TRBV12-4 . TGTGCCAGCAGCATCACTGGAGGGGAGCTGTTTTTT CASSITGGELFF
TRBJ1-2 . TRBV7-2 TRBD1 TGTGCCAGCAGCTTACCGACAGGGGGCTATGGCTACACCTTC CASSLPTGGYGYTF
TRBJ2-3 . TRBV3-1 . TGTGCCAGCAGCCAAGTATGGGGGACAGATACGCAGTATTTT CASSQVWGTDTQYF
TRBJ2-5 . TRBV21-1 . TGTGCCAGCAGCTTACGCCCGGACAGGGGCGAAGAGACCCAGTACTTC CASSLRPDRGEETQYF
TRBJ2-3 few TRBV6-5 . TGTGCCAGCAGTCTAAGGGACTTCGGCACAGATACGCAGTATTTT CASSLRDFGTDTQYF
TRBJ1-1 many TRBV27 . TGCGCCAGCAGCTTTGGGAACACTGAAGCTTTCTTT CASSFGNTEAFF
TRBJ1-1 many TRBV9 . TGTGCCAGCAGCGTAGTGTCGAACACTGAAGCTTTCTTT CASSVVSNTEAFF
TRBJ2-1 few TRBV29-1 TRBD1 TGCAGCGTTGAAGGGGGACAGTTCTTTTACAATGAGCAGTTCTTC CSVEGGQFFYNEQFF
TRBJ2-1 . TRBV6-2/TRBV6-3 . TGTGCCAGCAGTTACGGCCGGAACAATGAGCAGTTCTTC CASSYGRNNEQFF
TRBJ2-2 . TRBV6-1 TRBD1 TGTGCCACGACAGGGGGGGCCGGGGAGCTGTTTTTT CATTGGAGELFF
TRBJ2-7 . TRBV9 . TGTGCCAGCAGCGTCGGCGTGGACTACGAGCAGTACTTC CASSVGVDYEQYF
TRBJ1-1 . TRBV7-9 . TGTGCCAGCAGCCCACCTTGGGACACTGAAGCTTTCTTT CASSPPWDTEAFF
TRBJ1-1 . TRBV5-6 . TGTGCCAGCAGCTTTTTGCGGGCCCTCAGGGGAGGGAACACTGAAGCTTTCTTT CASSFLRALRGGNTEAFF
TRBJ2-1 few TRBV5-6 . TGTGCCAGCAGCTTGGACCCCGGATACAATGAGCAGTTCTTC CASSLDPGYNEQFF
TRBJ2-6 few TRBV7-9 . TGTGCCAGCAGCGTCTCTGGGGCCAACGTCCTGACTTTC CASSVSGANVLTF
TRBJ1-2 few TRBV6-5 . TGTGCCAGCAGTTATCAGGGAGGTCGGGTTGGCTACACCTTC CASSYQGGRVGYTF
TRBJ1-1 . TRBV14 TRBD1 TGTGCCAGCAGCCAAGTTGGGGGACAGGGGGCCCTTGAAGCTTTCTTT CASSQVGGQGALEAFF
TRBJ2-1 few TRBV9 TRBD2 TGTGCCAGCAGATCGACTAGCGGGGGCCACAATGAGCAGTTCTTC CASRSTSGGHNEQFF
TRBJ2-7 . TRBV9 . TGTGCCAGCAGCCTGGGGGACGGTTCCTACGAGCAGTACTTC CASSLGDGSYEQYF
TRBJ2-3 . TRBV28 TRBD2 TGTGCCAGCAGTGCGGGACTAGAAACAGATACGCAGTATTTT CASSAGLETDTQYF
TRBJ2-2 . TRBV7-9 . TGTGCCAGCAGCTTATCGCCAGGGCAGGACACCGGGGAGCTGTTTTTT CASSLSPGQDTGELFF
TRBJ1-5 . TRBV5-1 TRBD1 TGCGCCAGCAGTTCTACAGGGGGGCAGCCCCAGCATTTT CASSSTGGQPQHF
TRBJ1-1 . TRBV11-2 . TGTGCCAGCAGCATTAGTAAGGGCGGGGGCACTGAAGCTTTCTTT CASSISKGGGTEAFF
TRBJ2-7 . TRBV2 . TGTGCCAGCAGTGAATCCCTAAGCTCCTACGAGCAGTACTTC CASSESLSSYEQYF
TRBJ1-2 . TRBV10-3 . TGTGCCATCAGTTCGGGACCCTATGGCTACACCTTC CAISSGPYGYTF
TRBJ2-4 . TRBV13 . TGTGCCAGCAGCTCCATTGGATCGGAGGGTGACATTCAGTACTTC CASSSIGSEGDIQYF
TRBJ2-7 . TRBV27 TRBD1 TGTGCCAGCTCTAACCGGGACAGTTCCTACGAGCAGTACTTC CASSNRDSSYEQYF
TRBJ1-1 . TRBV30 . TGTGCCTGGGGCGGGATGAACACTGAAGCTTTCTTT CAWGGMNTEAFF
TRBJ1-5 . TRBV13 . TGTGCCAGCAGCACAGGGAATCAGCCCCAGCATTTT CASSTGNQPQHF
TRBJ1-2 . TRBV10-3 . TGTGCCATCAGTGACGGGGCCCTCTATGGCTACACCTTC CAISDGALYGYTF
TRBJ2-7 few TRBV5-1 . TGCGCCAGCAGCTTGGAGATCAACCAGGGGACCTACGAGCAGTACTTC CASSLEINQGTYEQYF
TRBJ1-1 once TRBV7-8 . TGTGCCAGCAGCTTAGCGACGGAATTATTCACTGAAGCTTTCTTT CASSLATELFTEAFF
TRBJ2-5 . TRBV11-1 . TGTGCCAGCAGCGAGGTGTACCAAGAGACCCAGTACTTC CASSEVYQETQYF
TRBJ2-1 few TRBV4-1 . TGCGCCAGCAGCCTCCTCGTGGACGAGCAGTTCTTC CASSLLVDEQFF
TRBJ1-2 . TRBV4-1 . TGCGCCAGCAGCATGAGTTCCGGGACGACTTATGGCTACACCTTC CASSMSSGTTYGYTF
TRBJ1-2 few TRBV7-9 . TGTGCCAGCAGCTCCTCTAGGGACACCTCCCCGGGAGGCTACACCTTC CASSSSRDTSPGGYTF
TRBJ1-6 few TRBV2 . TGTGCCAGCACTGGTACTGGGGGCGGAAGGAATTCACCCCTCCACTTT CASTGTGGGRNSPLHF
TRBJ1-1 . TRBV6-5 TRBD1 TGTGCCAGCAGTTACTCGTGGGACAGGGAATTGGACACTGAAGCTTTCTTT CASSYSWDRELDTEAFF
TRBJ1-3 few TRBV12-3/TRBV12-4 . TGTGCCAGCAGTTTCGGTCATGGGGTACCTGGAAACACCATATATTTT CASSFGHGVPGNTIYF